This T cell receptor (beta chain) was identified in a study of blood T cell repertoires in COVID-19 (dated by TCRdb to about 2020). Context from the whole study: The collaborator samples originated in the United States, Italy and Spain and spanned the acute and convalescent phases of COVID-19. The prospective study material was composed of cDNA or gDNA derived from T cells, B-cell-depleted T cells, or PBMCs. Subjects who had been exposed to COVID-19, were actively infected with it, or had recovered from it provided the deeply sampled blood TCRbeta repertoires that made up the dataset. The repertoires were made available in a free public database intended to serve as a resource for research on the immune response to SARS-CoV-2. The samples were drawn from the first 160 participants of the ongoing ImmuneRACE study and from under 1,500 subjects provided by 6 global collaborators. Sample metadata almost always included a de-identified subject ID, COVID-19 status, age in years and sex. Where available, HLA class I and class II types were taken from metadata supplied by the sample provider and were not determined by assay-based typing.

The immunoSEQ Assay, a bias-controlled multiplex PCR, was used to amplify TCRbeta CDR3 regions from genomic DNA. In the original analysis: The number of nucleated cells in each sample was estimated from the amplification of reference gene primers within the assay. To quantify the absolute abundance of each unique TCRbeta CDR3 rearrangement, sequence reads were collapsed and filtered. For each sample, productive Simpson clonality was calculated by taking the square root of Simpson's diversity index across productive rearrangements. This is the immuneACCESS table as TCRdb keeps it, with only in-frame sequences that have V and J called. A part of the clones is gone; compared with another copy, unresolved V genes explain less than half, and the rest is unexplained. That table supplies the V and J calls and clone size; D and trimming were determined from the DNA. For this sample the table gives about 140,000 clones, of which approximately 88% were detected only once. The biggest ten clones account for approximately 10% of the sample.

For this clone: Its recognized antigen is unknown. Base qualities are not provided; no much larger clone lies one nucleotide away.

Collaborating institutions collected whole blood in K2EDTA tubes following their own protocols. For TCRbeta analysis, collaborators shipped samples as frozen whole blood, isolated PBMCs, or DNA extracted from either of those sample types. The study at large found these results: Clinical and demographic metadata were provided uncurated, with the amount varying by source and participant.

The CDR3 spans 15 residues, from the cysteine through the phenylalanine. The entry retains the CDR3 DNA only, 45 bases that are in frame from base 1. Here V drops 2 bases and J drops 10 bases, and the junction holds 8 bases not matched to any gene. According to the germline V gene (reference sequence), CDR1 reads GTSNPN and CDR2 reads SVGIG. The material sequenced was peripheral blood. The chain is assembled from TRBV30 and TRBJ2-1, and 13 junction bases match TRBD2. The sequence derives from a man between 60 and 75 years old with active or convalescent COVID-19. The CDR3: CAWSRTSGRWREQFF. The nucleotides read TGTGCCTGGAGTCGGACTAGCGGGAGATGGAGGGAGCAGTTCTTC. The entire variable domain, with the stretches around the CDR3 drawn from the reference TRBV30 and TRBJ2-1 proteins, is SQTIHQWPATLVQPVGSPLSLECTVEGTSNPNLYWYRQAAGRGLQLLFYSVGIGQISSEVPQNLSASRPQDRQFILSSKKLLLSDSGFYLCAWSRTSGRWREQFFGPGTRLTVL.